Following are 28 T cell receptor beta chains from one sample sequenced in a study of CD4 T cells in relation to SARS-CoV-2 and coronaviruses. Before the COVID-19 pandemic, during about 2011-2019, CD4+ T cells were taken from unexposed donors. After less than 11 days of culture, CD4+ T cells were isolated. Method: immunoSEQ multiplex PCR; TCRdb's copy keeps in-frame clones and lacks some. The table has some 20,000 clones, around 75% seen once. These receptors have no known antigen. Specimen: CD4+ T cells from PBMCs, cultured in vitro. These receptors came from a human donor in good health.

The chain uses TRBV12-5 and TRBJ2-5, with D hard to call. Germline CDR1 LGHNT, CDR2 FRNRAP. V lost 4 bases and J 4 bases, leaving 4 bases between the germline ends. This CDR3 contains 11 residues. The CDR3 DNA is TGTGCTAGTGGTTCCCGAGAGACCCAGTACTTC. Amino acids: CASGSRETQYF. Variable domain in full (rest from reference TRBV12-5 and TRBJ2-5): DARVTQTPRHKVTEMGQEVTMRCQPILGHNTVFWYRQTMMQGLELLAYFRNRAPLDDSGMPKDRFSAEMPDATLATLKIQPSEPRDSAVYFCASGSRETQYFGPGTRLLVL.

This clone was counted only a few times. The V gene is TRBV19, the J gene TRBJ1-1; the match to TRBD1 covers 7 bases. J gave up 4 bases and V 7 bases, and 6 bases lay outside the gene matches. The CDR3 runs 13 residues. CDR1 is LNHDA, CDR2 SQIVND, per germline (reference sequence). This CDR3 is CASIKGASTEAFF. For the CDR3, the DNA is TGTGCCAGTATAAAGGGGGCGAGCACTGAAGCTTTCTTT. Together with reference TRBV19 and TRBJ1-1, the CDR3 gives the full variable domain: DGGITQSPKYLFRKEGQNVTLSCEQNLNHDAMYWYRQDPGQGLRLIYYSQIVNDFQKGDIAEGYSVSREKKESFPLTVTSAQKNPTAFYLCASIKGASTEAFFGQGTRLTVV.

V is TRBV11-2 and J is TRBJ2-5; D call uncertain. The ends were cut back, 5 bases at V and 9 bases at J, with 13 bases in the middle. Germline CDR1 and CDR2: SGHAT and FQNNGV. The CDR3 sequence is 12 residues long. The CDR3 DNA follows: TGTGCCAGCAGCAGCTTGCCGTCTCCCCAGTACTTC. This gives the protein CASSSLPSPQYF. The complete variable domain, with remaining parts taken from reference TRBV11-2 and TRBJ2-5, reads EAGVAQSPRYKIIEKRQSVAFWCNPISGHATLYWYQQILGQGPKLLIQFQNNGVVDDSQLPKDRFSAERLKGVDSTLKIQPAKLEDSAVYLCASSSLPSPQYFGPGTRLLVL.

In its sample, this clone was seen once. The J gene is TRBJ1-1, the V gene TRBV14, with TRBD1 as a possible D gene (5 bases). V was clipped by 0 bases and J by 4 bases, with 9 bases between them. Germline V gene lookup returns CDR1 SGHDN and CDR2 FVKESK. The CDR3 contains 14 residues. CDR3 residues: CASSQDWGSTEAFF. The CDR3 DNA sequence: TGTGCCAGCAGCCAAGATTGGGGGAGCACTGAAGCTTTCTTT.

The rearrangement uses TRBV24-1 and TRBJ2-3, with a possible D match to TRBD1 (8 bases). Germline V gene data show CDR1 as KGHDR and CDR2 as SFDVKD. Trimming cost V 9 bases and J 6 bases, with 24 bases left between them. This CDR3 spans 16 amino acids. The CDR3 spells CATGGQGGRSDDTQYF. In DNA form, the CDR3 reads TGTGCCACCGGTGGACAGGGAGGGAGGAGTGACGATACGCAGTATTTT.

This clone was counted a few times. The CDR3 region is CASTKSFRGNQPQHF. CDR3 in DNA: TGTGCCAGTACTAAGTCGTTCAGGGGCAATCAGCCCCAGCATTTT. The chain carries TRBV19 and TRBJ1-5; D might be TRBD1 (5 bases). This CDR3 is built from 15 residues. Germline V gene lookup returns CDR1 LNHDA and CDR2 SQIVND (reference sequence). V dropped 7 bases and J dropped 2 bases, with 15 bases sitting between them. Looking up the rest from reference TRBV19 and TRBJ1-5 gives the full variable domain: DGGITQSPKYLFRKEGQNVTLSCEQNLNHDAMYWYRQDPGQGLRLIYYSQIVNDFQKGDIAEGYSVSREKKESFPLTVTSAQKNPTAFYLCASTKSFRGNQPQHFGDGTRLSIL.

The genes are TRBV20-1 and TRBJ2-1; D remains ambiguous. CDR1 and CDR2 from the germline V gene are DFQATT and SNEGSKA (reference sequence). The CDR3 has 14 amino acids. Between the trimmed V and J ends, which lost 3 bases and 7 bases, there was a span of 16 bases. In nucleotides, the CDR3 is TGCAGTGCTAGTCCGCCGTGGAGCGAAAATGAGCAGTTCTTC. It encodes CSASPPWSENEQFF.

The chain has TRBV27 and TRBJ1-4; tentatively, D is TRBD1 (5 bases). Germline lookup yields CDR1 MNHEY and CDR2 SMNVEV (reference sequence). The ends were cut back, 6 bases at V and 2 bases at J, with 16 bases in the middle. The CDR3 is made up of 16 amino acids. CDR3 sequence (DNA): TGTGCCAGCAGGCGGGACGGACTAGCGACTAATGAAAAACTGTTTTTT. Encoded protein: CASRRDGLATNEKLFF.

V and J are TRBV28 and TRBJ2-3, with D unresolved. CDR1 and CDR2 (germline): MDHEN, SYDVKM. V was cut by 3 bases and J by 4 bases, with 11 bases left in between. There are 14 residues in the CDR3. CDR3 DNA: TGTGCCAGCAGTTTTATCGCGAGGCCAGATACGCAGTATTTT. Its protein product is CASSFIARPDTQYF. Drawing the rest from reference TRBV28 and TRBJ2-3, the complete variable domain is DVKVTQSSRYLVKRTGEKVFLECVQDMDHENMFWYRQDPGLGLRLIYFSYDVKMKEKGDIPEGYSVSREKKERFSLILESASTNQTSMYLCASSFIARPDTQYFGPGTRLTVL.

V is TRBV11-2 and J is TRBJ1-3; D gene unclear. The V gene lost 6 bases and the J gene lost 2 bases, with 14 bases spanning the gap. The CDR3 is made up of 15 amino acids. CDR1 and CDR2 from the germline V gene are SGHAT and FQNNGV. In nucleotides, the CDR3 is TGTGCCAGCAGTTCTGCGGGATCTGCTGGAAACACCATATATTTT. It encodes CASSSAGSAGNTIYF.

The chain employs TRBV24-1 and TRBJ1-4, with D maybe TRBD1 (5 bases). V lost 3 bases and J lost 3, with 10 bases in between. Per germline, CDR1 KGHDR and CDR2 SFDVKD. The CDR3 loop spans 15 amino acids. The CDR3 loop is CATSDGAVANEKLFF. CDR3 coding DNA: TGTGCCACCAGTGATGGGGCCGTAGCTAATGAAAAACTGTTTTTT.

Here the CDR3 reads CASSYSPPSGIYNEQFF. The CDR3, as DNA: TGTGCCAGCAGTTACTCCCCACCTAGCGGGATCTACAATGAGCAGTTCTTC. This rearrangement joins TRBV6-2 or TRBV6-3 to TRBJ2-1; 9 nucleotides align to TRBD2. The germline gives CDR1 MNHEY, CDR2 SVGEGT. V lost 0 bases to trimming and J lost 3 bases; unmatched junction nucleotides: 6. This CDR3 contains 17 residues.

The chain links TRBV28 to TRBJ1-5; D not resolved. V gave up 3 bases and J gave up 4 bases, with 7 bases separating them. The CDR3 is made up of 13 amino acids. Per germline, CDR1 MDHEN and CDR2 SYDVKM. The chain's CDR3 is CASSFVPNQPQHF. The CDR3 DNA follows: TGTGCCAGCAGTTTTGTCCCGAATCAGCCCCAGCATTTT.

The chain joins TRBV7-6 to TRBJ2-5; TRBD1 matches 7 bases. Germline V gene data show CDR1 as SGHVS and CDR2 as FNYEAQ. With V trimmed by 4 bases and J by 4 bases, 9 bases remained unmatched. CDR3 size: 15 residues. The CDR3 loop is CASSSNTGARETQYF. The DNA of the CDR3 is TGTGCCAGCAGCTCAAACACAGGGGCACGAGAGACCCAGTACTTC.

The J gene is TRBJ1-1, the V gene TRBV13; a possible D gene is TRBD1 (5 bases). V shed 4 bases and J shed 2 bases, with 11 bases lying between them. The CDR3 has 14 amino acids. CDR1 PRHDT and CDR2 FYEKMQ come from the germline V gene (reference sequence). This CDR3 is CASSYRQGNTEAFF. CDR3 DNA sequence: TGTGCCAGCAGCTACAGGCAGGGAAACACTGAAGCTTTCTTT.

In this sample, this clone turned up once. The chain uses TRBV5-4 and TRBJ2-5; D is undetermined. CDR1 is SGHNT and CDR2 is YYREEE in the germline V gene (reference sequence). V lost 5 bases to trimming and J lost 2 bases, with 22 bases between them. The CDR3 covers 17 residues. DNA for the CDR3: TGTGCCAGCAGTGAGCTTCGGGCTGGAGCCAGACAAGAGACCCAGTACTTC. Its translation is CASSELRAGARQETQYF. The variable domain in full, with the rest retrieved from reference TRBV5-4 and TRBJ2-5, is ETGVTQSPTHLIKTRGQQVTLRCSSQSGHNTVSWYQQALGQGPQFIFQYYREEENGRGNFPPRFSGLQFPNYSSELNVNALELDDSALYLCASSELRAGARQETQYFGPGTRLLVL.

The rearrangement joins TRBV9 to TRBJ1-3; D perhaps matches TRBD1 (5 bases). The CDR3 sequence is 15 residues long. Per germline, CDR1 SGDLS and CDR2 YYNGEE. Trimming pared 4 bases from V and 0 bases from J, leaving 11 bases between. CDR3 bases: TGTGCCAGCAGCTCGCGGGGGGACTCTGGAAACACCATATATTTT. It specifies CASSSRGDSGNTIYF.

This clone was counted a single time. The V call is TRBV6-4, the J call TRBJ2-1; 8 bases match TRBD2. After removal of 0 bases from V and 0 bases from J, the junction contained 7 bases not matched to a gene. Germline assignment: CDR1 MRHNA and CDR2 SNTAGT. The CDR3 is made up of 18 amino acids. CDR3 nucleotides: TGTGCCAGCAGTGACTCGGACGGGAGGGGCTCCTCCTACAATGAGCAGTTCTTC. Amino acid sequence: CASSDSDGRGSSYNEQFF.

J is TRBJ2-7 and V is TRBV5-1; D unclear. The CDR3 is 12 amino acids. Germline V CDR1 and CDR2: SGHRS, YFSETQ. Trimming removed 7 bases at V and 1 base at J, with 9 bases between. For the CDR3, the DNA is TGCGCCAGCCAGCCCCCTTCCTACGAGCAGTACTTC. Residues: CASQPPSYEQYF. Looking up the rest from reference TRBV5-1 and TRBJ2-7 gives the full variable domain: KAGVTQTPRYLIKTRGQQVTLSCSPISGHRSVSWYQQTPGQGLQFLFEYFSETQRNKGNFPGRFSGRQFSNSRSEMNVSTLELGDSALYLCASQPPSYEQYFGPGTRLTVT.

This rearrangement joins TRBV12-5 to TRBJ2-7; D remains unclear. Trimming left V 2 bases short and J 6 bases short, with 14 bases between. The CDR3 contains 14 residues. Germline V CDR1 and CDR2: LGHNT, FRNRAP. CDR3: CASGLSRHPFEQYF. The DNA of the CDR3 is TGTGCTAGTGGTTTGTCGAGACACCCATTCGAGCAGTACTTC.

The V gene is TRBV12-5, the J gene TRBJ1-5; tentatively, D is TRBD1 (5 bases). The V gene lost 0 bases and the J gene lost 3 bases, with 12 bases spanning the gap. CDR3 length: 16 amino acids. Germline V gene lookup returns CDR1 LGHNT and CDR2 FRNRAP. In DNA form, the CDR3 reads TGTGCTAGTGGTTTGGTAATCGGGGACCACAATCAGCCCCAGCATTTT. Protein product: CASGLVIGDHNQPQHF.

The V gene is TRBV18, the J gene TRBJ2-4; D not certain. The CDR3 loop spans 12 amino acids. In germline, CDR1 is KGHSH, CDR2 LQKENI. The V gene lost 5 bases and the J gene lost 6 bases, with 8 bases spanning the gap. The CDR3 DNA is TGTGCCAGCTCAGTTGGTGGAAACATTCAGTACTTC. Translated, it gives CASSVGGNIQYF.

The chain joins TRBV10-2 to TRBJ2-7; 10 nucleotides match TRBD2. This CDR3 has 15 amino acids. CDR1 is WSHSY and CDR2 is SAAADI in the germline V gene. The J segment lost 4 bases and the V segment lost 3 bases, leaving 6 bases of the junction unmatched. In nucleotides, the CDR3 is TGCGCCAGCAGTGAAGTAGCGGGGGGCGGTTACGAGCAGTACTTC. Its protein is CASSEVAGGGYEQYF.

This chain uses TRBV7-2 with TRBJ1-2; D is undetermined. V dropped 5 bases and J dropped 4 bases, with 11 bases sitting between them. The CDR3 is 13 residues long. Per the germline V gene, CDR1 is SGHTA and CDR2 is FQGNSA. The DNA of the CDR3 is TGTGCCAGCAGCGCTTGGGAATCCTATGGCTACACCTTC. Translation gives CASSAWESYGYTF.

The rearrangement joins TRBV7-4 to TRBJ1-5, with D perhaps matching TRBD1 (6 bases). The germline CDR1 and CDR2 sequences are SGHVT and SQSDAQ. The CDR3 runs 16 residues. Trimming cost V 1 base and J 6 bases, with 16 bases left between them. CDR3 in amino acids: CASSLVHLGQSQPQHF. The DNA for the CDR3 is TGTGCCAGCAGCTTAGTTCATCTGGGACAAAGTCAGCCCCAGCATTTT. The full variable domain, rest sourced from reference TRBV7-4 and TRBJ1-5, is GAGVSQSPRYKVAKRGRDVALRCDSISGHVTLYWYRQTLGQGSEVLTYSQSDAQRDKSGRPSGRFSAERPERSVSTLKIQRTEQGDSAVYLCASSLVHLGQSQPQHFGDGTRLSIL.

This clone was detected a few times. DNA for the CDR3: TGCGCCAGCAGATGGAGAGCGGGGACGTCTTCTGGCACAGATACGCAGTATTTT. Protein product: CASRWRAGTSSGTDTQYF. The chain recombines TRBV5-1 with TRBJ2-3, with 7 bases identical to TRBD2. CDR3 length: 18 amino acids. Germline trimming cut 5 bases from V and 1 base from J; bases unmatched to any gene: 16. Germline CDR1 and CDR2: SGHRS and YFSETQ.

The chain combines TRBV9 with TRBJ2-2; D might be TRBD1 (6 bases). Trimming cost V 2 bases and J 5 bases, with 13 bases left between them. Germline CDR1 reads SGDLS; CDR2 reads YYNGEE. The CDR3 has 15 amino acids. CDR3 residues: CASSVPGTFTGELFF. The DNA of the CDR3 is TGTGCCAGCAGCGTGCCGGGGACATTTACCGGGGAGCTGTTTTTT.

CDR3 protein: CASSLSGDYNEQFF. The DNA of the CDR3 is TGTGCCAGCAGTTTATCCGGGGACTACAATGAGCAGTTCTTC. The genes are TRBV25-1 and TRBJ2-1; perhaps TRBD2 as D (5 bases). Germline loops: CDR1 MGHDK, CDR2 SYGVNS. V lost 5 bases to trimming and J lost 3 bases, with 11 bases between them. The CDR3 sequence is 14 residues long.